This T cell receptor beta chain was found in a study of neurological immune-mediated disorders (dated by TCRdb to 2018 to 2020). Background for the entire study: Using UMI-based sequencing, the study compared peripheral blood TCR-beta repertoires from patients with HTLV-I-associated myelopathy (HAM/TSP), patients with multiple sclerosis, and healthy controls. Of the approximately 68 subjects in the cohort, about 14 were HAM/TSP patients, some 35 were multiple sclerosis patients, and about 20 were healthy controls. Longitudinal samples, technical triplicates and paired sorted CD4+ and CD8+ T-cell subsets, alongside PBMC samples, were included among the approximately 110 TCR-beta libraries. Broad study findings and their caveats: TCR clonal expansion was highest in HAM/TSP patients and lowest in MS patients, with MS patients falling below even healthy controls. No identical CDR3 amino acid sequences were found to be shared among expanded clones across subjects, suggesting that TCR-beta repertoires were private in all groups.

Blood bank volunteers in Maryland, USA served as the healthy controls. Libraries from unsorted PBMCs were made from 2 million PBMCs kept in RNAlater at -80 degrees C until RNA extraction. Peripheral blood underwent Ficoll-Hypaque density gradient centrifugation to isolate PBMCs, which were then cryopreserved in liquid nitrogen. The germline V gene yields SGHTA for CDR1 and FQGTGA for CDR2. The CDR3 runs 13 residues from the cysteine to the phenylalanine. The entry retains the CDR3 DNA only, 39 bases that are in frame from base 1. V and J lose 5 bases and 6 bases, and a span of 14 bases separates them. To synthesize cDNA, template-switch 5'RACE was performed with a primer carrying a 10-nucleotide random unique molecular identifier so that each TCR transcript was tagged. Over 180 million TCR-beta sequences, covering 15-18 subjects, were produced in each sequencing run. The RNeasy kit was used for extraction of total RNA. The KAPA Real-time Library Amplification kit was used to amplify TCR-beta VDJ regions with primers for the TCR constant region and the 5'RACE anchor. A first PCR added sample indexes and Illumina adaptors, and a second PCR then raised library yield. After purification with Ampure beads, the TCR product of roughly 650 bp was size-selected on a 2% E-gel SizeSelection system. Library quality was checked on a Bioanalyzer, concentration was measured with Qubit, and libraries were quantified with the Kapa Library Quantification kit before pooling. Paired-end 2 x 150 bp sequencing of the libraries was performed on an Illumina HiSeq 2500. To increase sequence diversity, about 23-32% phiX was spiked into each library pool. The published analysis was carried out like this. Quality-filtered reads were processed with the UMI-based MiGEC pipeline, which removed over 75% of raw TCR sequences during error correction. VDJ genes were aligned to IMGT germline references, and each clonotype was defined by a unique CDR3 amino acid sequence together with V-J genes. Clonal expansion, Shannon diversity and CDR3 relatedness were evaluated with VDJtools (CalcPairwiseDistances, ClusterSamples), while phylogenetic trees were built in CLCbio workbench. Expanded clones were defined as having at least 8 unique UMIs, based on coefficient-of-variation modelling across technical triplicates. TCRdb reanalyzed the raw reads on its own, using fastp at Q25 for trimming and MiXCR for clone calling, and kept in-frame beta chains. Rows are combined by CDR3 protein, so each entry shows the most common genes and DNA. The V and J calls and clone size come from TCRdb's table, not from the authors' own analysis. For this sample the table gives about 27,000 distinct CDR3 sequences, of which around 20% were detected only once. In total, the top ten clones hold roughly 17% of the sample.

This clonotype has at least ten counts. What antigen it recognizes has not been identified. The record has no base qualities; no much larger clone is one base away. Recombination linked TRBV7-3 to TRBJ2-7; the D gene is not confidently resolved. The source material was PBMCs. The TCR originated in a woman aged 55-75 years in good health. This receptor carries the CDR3 CASSPGPDREQYF. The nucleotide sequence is TGTGCCAGCAGCCCCGGACCAGACCGCGAGCAGTACTTC.